These T cell receptor beta chains were read from a single sample in a study of T-cell reconstitution after alpha-beta-depleted transplantation in children. Using its own MiXCR run on the PCR reads, TCRdb lists one record per CDR3 protein. The sample lists just over 950,000 distinct CDR3 sequences; less than 30% were seen once. Sample: PBMCs, mostly from graft donor cells, taken 360 days after TCRalphabeta/CD19-depleted stem cell transplant. These TCRs come from a boy younger than two who had a stem cell transplant for SCID, so the T cells may come from the graft donor. The CDR3 runs from the conserved cysteine through the conserved F or W. Each record gives: CDR3 DNA, CDR3 protein, clone size, V gene, J gene, D gene. The D gene is left open where the match is weak. Not every row has a clone size; where given, it reads once, few, many or a size class.

CDR3 DNA: TGCAGCGGGACGACTAGCGCCTGGACCGGGGAGCTGTTTTTT; CDR3 protein: CSGTTSAWTGELFF; clone size: .; V gene: TRBV29-1; J gene: TRBJ2-2; D gene: TRBD2
CDR3 DNA: TGCGCCAGCAGCCCGGGGTTGGAAGCGACCATTCAGTACTTC; CDR3 protein: CASSPGLEATIQYF; clone size: .; V gene: TRBV5-1; J gene: TRBJ2-4; D gene: .
CDR3 DNA: TGCGCCAGCAGCCCAGGGGTTCTTAGCAATCAGCCCCAGCATTTT; CDR3 protein: CASSPGVLSNQPQHF; clone size: .; V gene: TRBV4-3; J gene: TRBJ1-5; D gene: .
CDR3 DNA: TGCAGCGTTGAAGGTGGGCACTTC; CDR3 protein: CSVEGGHF; clone size: .; V gene: TRBV29-1; J gene: TRBJ2-7; D gene: .
CDR3 DNA: TGTGCCAGCAGCTTTTGGGGGGCCCAGGGAGATGAGCAGTTCTTC; CDR3 protein: CASSFWGAQGDEQFF; clone size: .; V gene: TRBV11-1; J gene: TRBJ2-1; D gene: .
CDR3 DNA: TGTGCCAGCAGCTCCGGGACAGGGGTTCAAGAGACCCAGTACTTC; CDR3 protein: CASSSGTGVQETQYF; clone size: few; V gene: TRBV7-9; J gene: TRBJ2-5; D gene: TRBD1
CDR3 DNA: TGTGCCAGCAGTTTCGGACTTCCCCGGGACACAGATACGCAGTATTTT; CDR3 protein: CASSFGLPRDTDTQYF; clone size: .; V gene: TRBV12-3/TRBV12-4; J gene: TRBJ2-3; D gene: .
CDR3 DNA: TGCGCCAGCAGCTTGATGGCGGGGGGGCGACACAATGAGCAGTTCTTC; CDR3 protein: CASSLMAGGRHNEQFF; clone size: few; V gene: TRBV5-1; J gene: TRBJ2-1; D gene: TRBD2
CDR3 DNA: TGCAGCGTTGTGCAGGGCCTATGGATCCTTTGTGGAAACACCATATATTTT; CDR3 protein: CSVVQGLWILCGNTIYF; clone size: few; V gene: TRBV29-1; J gene: TRBJ1-3; D gene: .
CDR3 DNA: TGCAGCGTTGAAAACAGCTCCTACGAGCAGTACTTC; CDR3 protein: CSVENSSYEQYF; clone size: .; V gene: TRBV29-1; J gene: TRBJ2-7; D gene: .
CDR3 DNA: TGTGCCAGCAGCGCCCTCCCGGATACGCAGTATTTT; CDR3 protein: CASSALPDTQYF; clone size: few; V gene: TRBV9; J gene: TRBJ2-3; D gene: .
CDR3 DNA: TGTGCCAGCAGGCTAGATACGCAGTATTTT; CDR3 protein: CASRLDTQYF; clone size: .; V gene: TRBV2; J gene: TRBJ2-3; D gene: .
CDR3 DNA: TGCGCCAGCATCTACAGGGGGGTACTCTCCTACGAGCAGTACTTC; CDR3 protein: CASIYRGVLSYEQYF; clone size: few; V gene: TRBV5-1; J gene: TRBJ2-7; D gene: TRBD1
CDR3 DNA: TGTGCCAGCAGGCCGTATGTAGGGGGGGGGCTCTACAATGAGCAGTTCTTC; CDR3 protein: CASRPYVGGGLYNEQFF; clone size: .; V gene: TRBV12-3/TRBV12-4; J gene: TRBJ2-1; D gene: .
CDR3 DNA: TGTGCCAGCAGTTACTCGAAGGGGGCCGTTGAAGCTTTCTTT; CDR3 protein: CASSYSKGAVEAFF; clone size: once; V gene: TRBV6-8; J gene: TRBJ1-1; D gene: TRBD1
CDR3 DNA: TGCAGCGTTGAAGATGCAGGGGCGAACACCGGGGAGCTGTTTTTT; CDR3 protein: CSVEDAGANTGELFF; clone size: .; V gene: TRBV29-1; J gene: TRBJ2-2; D gene: .
CDR3 DNA: TGTGCCAGCAGCTTAGATTTTCTAGCGGGGGGGCGGGAGACCCAGTACTTC; CDR3 protein: CASSLDFLAGGRETQYF; clone size: few; V gene: TRBV7-8; J gene: TRBJ2-5; D gene: TRBD2
CDR3 DNA: TGCAGTGCTAGAACCGGACAGGGGGGTTATTACAATGAGCAGTTCTTC; CDR3 protein: CSARTGQGGYYNEQFF; clone size: .; V gene: TRBV20-1; J gene: TRBJ2-1; D gene: TRBD1
CDR3 DNA: TGTGCCAGCAGGGCTCTTCCCTCCTACGAGCAGTACTTC; CDR3 protein: CASRALPSYEQYF; clone size: few; V gene: TRBV28; J gene: TRBJ2-7; D gene: .
CDR3 DNA: TGCGCCAGCAGCTTGGATTGGGCAGATACGCAGTATTTT; CDR3 protein: CASSLDWADTQYF; clone size: few; V gene: TRBV5-1; J gene: TRBJ2-3; D gene: .
CDR3 DNA: TGTGCCAGTAGTATGTGGGGGTTGACCTCTGGGGCCAACGTCCTGACTTTC; CDR3 protein: CASSMWGLTSGANVLTF; clone size: .; V gene: TRBV19; J gene: TRBJ2-6; D gene: .
CDR3 DNA: TGTGCCAGCAGCGGAGGGACAGGGGGCGCCTACAATGAGCAGTTCTTC; CDR3 protein: CASSGGTGGAYNEQFF; clone size: .; V gene: TRBV9; J gene: TRBJ2-1; D gene: TRBD1
CDR3 DNA: TGTGCCAGCAGCTTCACAGGGGTTAGCACAGATACGCAGTATTTT; CDR3 protein: CASSFTGVSTDTQYF; clone size: .; V gene: TRBV7-3; J gene: TRBJ2-3; D gene: TRBD1
CDR3 DNA: TGTGCCAGCAGCCAGTATCCCGGACAGGGTGCAGATACGCAGTATTTT; CDR3 protein: CASSQYPGQGADTQYF; clone size: few; V gene: TRBV4-2; J gene: TRBJ2-3; D gene: TRBD1
CDR3 DNA: TGCAGCGTGAAACAGGGGCGCTCCTACGAGCAGTACTTC; CDR3 protein: CSVKQGRSYEQYF; clone size: few; V gene: TRBV29-1; J gene: TRBJ2-7; D gene: TRBD1
CDR3 DNA: TGCAGCGTCCCGGACCAAGCCAAAAACATTCAGTACTTC; CDR3 protein: CSVPDQAKNIQYF; clone size: .; V gene: TRBV29-1; J gene: TRBJ2-4; D gene: .